The 30 T cell receptor beta chains below come from one sample, sequenced in a study of cytomegalovirus exposure and HLA in healthy donors. Sequencing was performed with immunoSEQ multiplex PCR; in TCRdb, only in-frame clones are kept and a portion is missing. Among about 76,000 clones listed, roughly 94% were seen once. Sequenced sample: PBMCs. These receptors came from a woman between 18 and 29 years old in good health and CMV-seronegative.

CDR3 nucleotides: TGTGCCAGCAGTTTAAGGGGGACGGGAAGCTATGGCTACACCTTC. Amino acids: CASSLRGTGSYGYTF. This chain joins TRBV27 and TRBJ1-2; maybe TRBD1 (6 bases). This CDR3 contains 15 residues. Looked up from germline, CDR1 is MNHEY and CDR2 is SMNVEV (reference sequence). The ends were cut back, 2 bases at V and 4 bases at J, with 14 bases in the middle.

The chain couples TRBV5-1 to TRBJ1-2; 8 nucleotides line up with TRBD1. The V gene end was trimmed by 0 bases and the J gene end by 1 base; junction bases not matched to a gene: 8. CDR3 length: 17 residues. Germline lookup yields CDR1 SGHRS and CDR2 YFSETQ. CDR3: CASSLGGQGAGNYGYTF. In DNA form, the CDR3 reads TGCGCCAGCAGCTTGGGAGGACAGGGTGCCGGTAACTATGGCTACACCTTC.

The V and J genes are TRBV5-1 and TRBJ1-2, with D unresolved. CDR1 and CDR2 from the germline V gene are SGHRS and YFSETQ. Between the trimmed V and J ends, which lost 0 bases and 3 bases, there was a span of 9 bases. This CDR3 region has 14 residues. CDR3 sequence reads: CASSLATLDYGYTF. CDR3 sequence (DNA): TGCGCCAGCAGCTTGGCTACTTTAGACTATGGCTACACCTTC.

The CDR3 DNA sequence: TGTGCCACTTGGGACAGCCGGCGGGATGAGCAGTTCTTC. Translation: CATWDSRRDEQFF. The chain combines TRBV10-3 with TRBJ2-1; 7 bases are shared with TRBD1. Trimming cost V 10 bases and J 8 bases; bases outside gene matches: 11. CDR1 and CDR2 from the germline V gene are ENHRY and SYGVKD. This CDR3 is 13 amino acids long.

The chain is built from TRBV28 and TRBJ2-3; tentatively, D is TRBD2 (6 bases). Germline V gene sequence: CDR1 MDHEN, CDR2 SYDVKM. Between the trimmed V and J ends, which lost 3 bases and 7 bases, there was a span of 11 bases. CDR3 size: 13 residues. CDR3 region: CASSFGGPNTQYF. The DNA of the CDR3 is TGTGCCAGCAGTTTCGGGGGTCCGAATACGCAGTATTTT.

The table lists this clone with many counts. The gene calls are TRBV2 and TRBJ1-2; TRBD1 is a possible D gene (5 bases). CDR1 and CDR2 from the germline V gene are SNHLY and FYNNEI. Trimming removed 6 bases at V and 5 bases at J, with 16 bases between. The CDR3 runs to 14 residues. The CDR3 loop reads CASSMGLREYGYTF. In DNA, the CDR3 is TGTGCCAGCAGCATGGGACTTCGGGAGTATGGCTACACCTTC.

V gene TRBV11-3 combines with J gene TRBJ2-7; 10 bases match TRBD1. The CDR3 runs to 13 residues. Germline CDR1 is SGHNT and CDR2 is YENEEA. Trimming cost V 6 bases and J 4 bases; bases outside gene matches: 3. The CDR3 DNA reads TGTGCCAGCAGTCGGACAGGGGGTTACGAGCAGTACTTC. Translated, it gives CASSRTGGYEQYF.

V is TRBV7-3 and J is TRBJ2-3; D might be TRBD2 (5 bases). CDR1 and CDR2 from the germline V gene are SGHTA and FQGTGA. This CDR3 comprises 14 residues. V was clipped by 5 bases and J by 3 bases, with 12 bases between them. For the CDR3, the DNA is TGTGCCAGCAGCATACTAGGAAAAACAGATACGCAGTATTTT. Amino acid sequence: CASSILGKTDTQYF.

The chain employs TRBV6-4 and TRBJ2-2; TRBD1 matches at 10 bases. V was pared by 2 bases and J by 4 bases, with 4 bases of the junction left unmatched. CDR3 length equals 16 residues. Germline CDR1 MRHNA, CDR2 SNTAGT. The DNA of the CDR3 is TGTGCCAGCAGTGACCCTGGGACAGGGGCCACCGGGGAGCTGTTTTTT. Translated: CASSDPGTGATGELFF.

The CDR3 here is CASSLAGQHYEQYF. CDR3 bases: TGTGCCAGCAGCTTGGCAGGACAGCACTACGAGCAGTACTTC. The chain has TRBV5-6 and TRBJ2-7; D perhaps matches TRBD1 (6 bases). This CDR3 has 14 residues. CDR1 and CDR2 (germline): SGHDT, YYEEEE. With 0 bases removed from V and 3 bases from J, the gap between germline ends came to 10 bases.

The V gene is TRBV7-2, the J gene TRBJ1-2, with 9 nucleotides matching TRBD1. With V trimmed by 10 bases and J by 8 bases, 14 bases remained unmatched. This CDR3 region has 14 residues. CDR1 is SGHTA and CDR2 is FQGNSA in the germline V gene. The CDR3 coding sequence is TGTGCCAACCTTCCCGGGACAGGGCCCCGGGGCTACACCTTC. This gives the protein CANLPGTGPRGYTF.

The chain employs TRBV6-6 and TRBJ2-7, with D unclear. CDR1 and CDR2 from the germline V gene are MNHNY and SVGAGI (reference sequence). Trimming took off 2 bases at V and 6 bases at J, with 8 bases between the two ends. The CDR3 sequence is 12 residues long. The CDR3 loop reads CASSYPSSEQYF. DNA for the CDR3: TGTGCCAGCAGTTACCCGTCCAGCGAGCAGTACTTC.

The chain uses TRBV4-1 and TRBJ2-3; maybe TRBD2 (5 bases). V was shortened by 5 bases and J by 0 bases, with 9 bases between the two germline ends. CDR3 length equals 14 residues. In germline, CDR1 is MGHRA, CDR2 YSYEKL. The CDR3 coding sequence is TGCGCCAGCAGCTCACCGGGGAGCACAGATACGCAGTATTTT. Its protein product is CASSSPGSTDTQYF.

The chain is built from TRBV10-3 and TRBJ2-2, with 8 bases fitting TRBD1. The CDR3 runs 15 residues. Germline V gene lookup returns CDR1 ENHRY and CDR2 SYGVKD. V lost 4 bases to trimming and J lost 4 bases; unmatched junction nucleotides: 5. The chain's CDR3 is CAISGAGGPTGELFF. For the CDR3, the DNA is TGTGCCATCAGTGGGGCAGGGGGCCCCACCGGGGAGCTGTTTTTT.

The chain links TRBV28 to TRBJ2-1; no clear D. V was shortened by 7 bases and J by 3 bases, with 13 bases between the two germline ends. The CDR3 totals 14 residues. Germline V gene data show CDR1 as MDHEN and CDR2 as SYDVKM. Here the CDR3 reads CASTWAENYNEQFF. CDR3 bases: TGTGCCAGCACCTGGGCAGAAAACTACAATGAGCAGTTCTTC.

About this clone itself: One junction end does not reproduce the germline sequence, and a read error may be involved. The genes are TRBV6-5 and TRBJ2-3, with 9 bases that match TRBD1. Looked up from germline, CDR1 is MNHEY and CDR2 is SVGAGI. This CDR3 contains 14 residues. CDR3 nucleotide sequence: TGTGCCAGCAGTCCCGGGACAGGGTCCCATACACAGTATTTT. Its translation: CASSPGTGSHTQYF.

This chain joins TRBV7-2 and TRBJ1-4; 7 bases line up with TRBD1. Per germline, CDR1 SGHTA and CDR2 FQGNSA. The ends lost 6 bases at V and 3 bases at J; junction bases unmatched: 4. The CDR3 totals 14 residues. CDR3 residues: CASRVGQSNEKLFF. DNA for the CDR3: TGTGCCAGCAGGGTGGGACAGTCTAATGAAAAACTGTTTTTT.

This chain uses TRBV30 with TRBJ1-6, with a possible D match to TRBD1 (5 bases). Germline CDR1 and CDR2: GTSNPN and SVGIG (reference sequence). The CDR3 spans 10 residues. Trimming removed 0 bases from V and 17 bases from J, with 8 bases in between. CDR3 amino acids: CAWSVGLIHF. CDR3 DNA: TGTGCCTGGAGTGTGGGGCTAATCCACTTT.

The gene calls are TRBV11-2 and TRBJ2-7; TRBD2 aligns across 12 bases. With V trimmed by 5 bases and J by 3 bases, 5 bases remained unmatched. The germline V gene encodes CDR1 SGHAT and CDR2 FQNNGV. The CDR3 is made up of 15 amino acids. In DNA form, the CDR3 reads TGTGCCAGCAGCAGGACTAGCGGGGCCGACTACGAGCAGTACTTC. This gives the protein CASSRTSGADYEQYF.

This clone was detected only once. The J gene is TRBJ1-1, the V gene TRBV10-3; D is possibly TRBD1 (6 bases). Per germline, CDR1 ENHRY and CDR2 SYGVKD. Trimming pared 6 bases from V and 3 bases from J, leaving 17 bases between. The CDR3 is 15 amino acids. The DNA for the CDR3 is TGTGCCATCAGGGGTTCAGGGGCGAAGGACACTGAAGCTTTCTTT. Its translation: CAIRGSGAKDTEAFF.

This chain connects TRBV4-3 to TRBJ2-2; 9 bases are a match to TRBD1. The J segment lost 6 bases and the V segment lost 4 bases, leaving 15 bases of the junction unmatched. The length of the CDR3 is 18 residues. Per germline, CDR1 LGHNA and CDR2 YSLEER. CDR3 nucleotides: TGCGCCAGCAGCCGGACAGGGGCCCGCATGGGGCCCTCCGGGGAGCTGTTTTTT. It codes for CASSRTGARMGPSGELFF.

The genes are TRBV7-3 and TRBJ1-6; D perhaps matches TRBD1 (5 bases). The germline V gene has CDR1 SGHTA and CDR2 FQGTGA. The CDR3 is made up of 15 amino acids. V gave up 1 base and J gave up 9 bases, with 13 bases separating them. The CDR3 DNA reads TGTGCCAGCAGCTTAAACCCAGGGAGGGGTTCACCCCTCCACTTT. The encoded protein is CASSLNPGRGSPLHF. Full variable domain (rest looked up from reference TRBV7-3 and TRBJ1-6): GAGVSQTPSNKVTEKGKYVELRCDPISGHTALYWYRQSLGQGPEFLIYFQGTGAADDSGLPNDRFFAVRPEGSVSTLKIQRTERGDSAVYLCASSLNPGRGSPLHFGNGTRLTVT.

The chain links TRBV18 to TRBJ2-1; 10 nucleotides agree with TRBD2. Trimming at V came to 1 base and at J to 9 bases, leaving 9 bases not matched to a gene. Germline V lookup: CDR1 KGHSH, CDR2 LQKENI. The CDR3 is 16 residues long. CDR3: CASSPQAGGPRGEQFF. DNA of the CDR3: TGTGCCAGCTCACCACAAGCGGGGGGGCCGAGGGGTGAGCAGTTCTTC.

The chain couples TRBV30 to TRBJ2-3; D gene uncertain. This CDR3 is built from 13 residues. CDR1 is GTSNPN and CDR2 is SVGIG in the germline V gene (reference sequence). V was shortened by 0 bases and J by 4 bases, with 8 bases between the two germline ends. The CDR3 DNA is TGTGCCTGGAGTGTACAGTCTGCAGATACGCAGTATTTT. This translates into CAWSVQSADTQYF.

This chain uses TRBV5-6 with TRBJ1-1; a weak D match, TRBD1 (6 bases). This CDR3 region has 14 residues. The germline V gene encodes CDR1 SGHDT and CDR2 YYEEEE. V shed 0 bases and J shed 3 bases, with 9 bases lying between them. As DNA, the CDR3 is TGTGCCAGCAGCTTGGGCTACAGGGACACTGAAGCTTTCTTT. Its translation: CASSLGYRDTEAFF.

The chain has TRBV7-6 and TRBJ2-7; no firm D call. Germline lookup yields CDR1 SGHVS and CDR2 FNYEAQ. The CDR3 covers 11 residues. V was shortened by 8 bases and J by 1 base, with 6 bases between the two germline ends. CDR3 bases: TGTGCCAGCGGCAGTTCCTACGAGCAGTACTTC. Its protein is CASGSSYEQYF.

The V and J genes are TRBV9 and TRBJ1-1; D unresolved. Germline V gene lookup returns CDR1 SGDLS and CDR2 YYNGEE. The CDR3 covers 14 residues. The germline V and J ends were trimmed by 0 bases and 5 bases, with 11 bases remaining between them. The CDR3 bases are TGTGCCAGCAGCGTAGCTGCCACTGCGACTGAAGCTTTCTTT. Translation gives CASSVAATATEAFF.

This chain joins TRBV2 and TRBJ1-5, with D possibly matching TRBD1 (5 bases). This CDR3 spans 17 amino acids. Germline V gene lookup returns CDR1 SNHLY and CDR2 FYNNEI. The V gene lost 8 bases and the J gene lost 0 bases, with 20 bases spanning the gap. In DNA form, the CDR3 reads TGTGCCAGCCGTCAGCGGGGGGTATTGAATAGCAATCAGCCCCAGCATTTT. Residues: CASRQRGVLNSNQPQHF.

The chain is built from TRBV27 and TRBJ1-2; 7 nucleotides align to TRBD1. The germline CDR1 and CDR2 sequences are MNHEY and SMNVEV (reference sequence). This CDR3 comprises 14 residues. J was trimmed by 4 bases and V by 3 bases; bases with no gene match: 5. The CDR3 sequence: CASSLGRGIYGYTF. The CDR3 coding sequence is TGTGCCAGCAGTTTGGGCAGGGGGATCTATGGCTACACCTTC.

The V gene is TRBV28, the J gene TRBJ2-1, with 7 bases matching TRBD2. The germline V gene has CDR1 MDHEN and CDR2 SYDVKM. The CDR3 runs to 14 residues. The ends lost 6 bases at V and 1 base at J; junction bases unmatched: 3. The CDR3 DNA reads as TGTGCCAGCAGCCCTAGCGGATCCTACAATGAGCAGTTCTTC. It specifies CASSPSGSYNEQFF.